Listed here are 13 T cell receptor beta chains from one sample, sequenced in a study of metastatic and nonmetastatic thyroid tumors (TCRdb year 2020). No treatment had been received by any patient before thyroid surgery. Libraries came from PCR. The sequencer listed for this sample is Illumina HiSeq 4000. In TCRdb, the public reads were trimmed at Q25 with fastp and aligned with MiXCR, with productive beta chains retained. Across this sample there are 30,000 or so clones, with 25% to 30% seen only once. Clones ranked in the top ten supply less than 9% of the sample. Sample: blood. The receptors stem from a female donor with papillary thyroid cancer or a benign thyroid nodule (not recorded which). Some clones in this sample may be carry-over from other donors' samples.

CDR3 nucleotide sequence: TGTGCCAGTAGTGGGGTGGGTCAGCCGAACACTGAAGCTTTCTTT. Translation gives CASSGVGQPNTEAFF. The genes are TRBV19 and TRBJ1-1; D is ambiguous. The CDR3 has 15 amino acids. V gave up 5 bases and J gave up 1 base, with 14 bases separating them. Germline V gene data show CDR1 as LNHDA and CDR2 as SQIVND (reference sequence).

The gene calls are TRBV6-2 or TRBV6-3 and TRBJ2-3, with TRBD2 as a possible D gene (5 bases). With 4 bases removed from V and 5 bases from J, the gap between germline ends came to 10 bases. Germline-derived CDR1 and CDR2 are MNHEY and SVGEGT. The CDR3 is 13 amino acids. The chain's CDR3 is CASSSREQDTQYF. CDR3 nucleotide sequence: TGTGCCAGCAGTTCGAGGGAGCAAGATACGCAGTATTTT.

Notes on this clone: The germline gene is not matched at one end of the junction; a read error may be the cause. The chain uses TRBV14 and TRBJ2-7; 12 bases line up with TRBD2. The CDR3 sequence is 17 residues long. CDR1 is SGHDN, CDR2 FVKESK, per germline. This CDR3 is CASSLFTSGRFVSEQYF. CDR3 bases: TGTGCCAGCAGCCTCTTTACTAGCGGGAGGTTCGTCTCCGAGCAATACTTC. The entire variable domain, with the rest obtained from reference TRBV14 and TRBJ2-7, is as follows: EAGVTQFPSHSVIEKGQTVTLRCDPISGHDNLYWYRRVMGKEIKFLLHFVKESKQDESGMPNNRFLAERTGGTYSTLKVQPAELEDSGVYFCASSLFTSGRFVSEQYFGPGTRLTVT.

Comments on this clone: This sample also contains other DNA sequences that code for the same CDR3. The chain recombines TRBV20-1 with TRBJ2-2; 7 nucleotides agree with TRBD1. V shed 6 bases and J 0 bases; nucleotides not matched to a gene: 7. The CDR3 is 15 residues long. Germline loops: CDR1 DFQATT, CDR2 SNEGSKA (reference sequence). The CDR3 DNA is TGCAGTGCGCCTCGACAGGGATCGAACACCGGGGAGCTGTTTTTT. Protein product: CSAPRQGSNTGELFF.

The gene calls are TRBV12-3 or TRBV12-4 and TRBJ2-7; D uncertain. V was shortened by 5 bases and J by 2 bases, with 13 bases between the two germline ends. The CDR3 is made up of 14 amino acids. The CDR3 here is CASSLDSRPYEQYF. The CDR3 region has the DNA TGTGCCAGCAGTCTAGACTCAAGGCCCTACGAGCAGTACTTC.

The rearrangement links TRBV6-5 to TRBJ1-4; the D is unclear. The ends were cut back, 8 bases at V and 7 bases at J, with 11 bases in the middle. Germline V CDR1 and CDR2: MNHEY, SVGAGI. CDR3 length equals 12 residues. CDR3 DNA: TGTGCCAGCCGCCGCGACTGTGAAAAACTGTTTTTT. Protein product: CASRRDCEKLFF.

In this sample, this clone is medium-sized (0.01 to 0.1%). The chain carries TRBV6-1 and TRBJ2-7; 9 nucleotides match TRBD1. V was clipped by 8 bases and J by 3 bases; unmatched bases: 8. The CDR3 contains 14 residues. Germline-derived CDR1 and CDR2 are MNHNS and SASEGT. In DNA form, the CDR3 reads TGTGCCAGCTCCCGGGACAGGGAGATCTACGAGCAGTACTTC. Amino acids: CASSRDREIYEQYF.

The V call is TRBV13, the J call TRBJ2-7, with TRBD1 as a possible D gene (5 bases). The CDR3 spans 13 residues. CDR1 is PRHDT and CDR2 is FYEKMQ in the germline V gene (reference sequence). V lost 8 bases to trimming and J lost 1 base, with 12 bases between them. Here the CDR3 reads CASVSAGSYEQYF. The CDR3 DNA follows: TGTGCCAGCGTCTCCGCAGGGTCCTACGAGCAGTACTTC.

Only a few counts were recorded for this clone. Compared with germline, one end of the junction differs, possibly owing to a read error. The V and J genes are TRBV28 and TRBJ1-3; D is unclear. CDR3 size: 15 residues. The V gene's germline CDR1 is MDHEN and CDR2 SYDVKM. CDR3 sequence (DNA): TGTGCCAGCAGTTCAGTCGGGAATACTGGAAACACAATATATTTT. The encoded protein is CASSSVGNTGNTIYF. Variable domain in full (rest from reference TRBV28 and TRBJ1-3): DVKVTQSSRYLVKRTGEKVFLECVQDMDHENMFWYRQDPGLGLRLIYFSYDVKMKEKGDIPEGYSVSREKKERFSLILESASTNQTSMYLCASSSVGNTGNTIYFGEGSWLTVV.

This clone was seen only a few times. This chain links TRBV6-5 with TRBJ2-3, with 8 bases aligning to TRBD2. CDR3 size: 16 residues. The germline CDR1 and CDR2 sequences are MNHEY and SVGAGI. The V and J ends lost 2 bases and 4 bases, in that order; junction bases with no gene match: 8. The CDR3 sequence is CASSYATGGLSDTQYF. The CDR3 DNA reads as TGTGCCAGCAGTTACGCGACGGGGGGGCTGTCAGATACGCAGTATTTT.

The CDR3 sequence is CASSQGDSGRLRLISEQYF. The CDR3 region has the DNA TGTGCCAGCAGCCAAGGGGATAGCGGGCGACTTAGGTTGATAAGCGAGCAGTACTTC. The J gene is TRBJ2-7, the V gene TRBV14; the match to TRBD2 covers 7 bases. V dropped 1 base and J dropped 6; count of bases not matched to a gene: 21. The CDR3 is 19 amino acids. Germline V gene sequence: CDR1 SGHDN, CDR2 FVKESK.

V and J are TRBV28 and TRBJ2-3; D is undetermined. Germline CDR1 reads MDHEN; CDR2 reads SYDVKM. V was shortened by 4 bases and J by 10 bases, with 12 bases between the two germline ends. The CDR3 is 12 amino acids. In DNA form, the CDR3 reads TGTGCCAGCAGTTCCATATGTAGTGCGCAGTATTTT. Translation gives CASSSICSAQYF.

This clone was observed at least ten times. This sequence joins TRBV2 and TRBJ2-5, with TRBD1 matching over 8 bases. Germline V CDR1 and CDR2: SNHLY, FYNNEI. J was trimmed by 5 bases and V by 5 bases; bases with no gene match: 4. The CDR3 sequence is 13 residues long. CDR3: CASSSGGRETQYF. CDR3 nucleotide sequence: TGTGCCAGCAGTTCAGGGGGCCGGGAGACCCAGTACTTC.